This TCR beta chain was identified during a study of post-analysis software for immune sequencing data (dated by TCRdb to between 2014 and 2017). For context, the study as a whole: Recorded disease courses included relapsing-remitting, secondary progressive and progressive-relapsing multiple sclerosis, with some patients lacking subtype annotation. The patient repertoires were compared against about a dozen previously published healthy control repertoires obtained from donors aged roughly 6 to 25 years. A subset of samples was prepared in parallel using single-end sample barcoding, then pooled and co-amplified after Illumina adapter ligation. The investigation overall reported the following: The multiple sclerosis patient group was slightly younger than the control group. Normalized Chao1 diversity was significantly lower in multiple sclerosis patients than controls, suggesting substantial peripheral T-cell clonal expansion. Four to six TRBV segments, including TRBV5-6, TRBV5-1 and TRBV20-1, were significantly more frequent in patients than controls. When samples were clustered directly using the F measure, samples prepared in the same batch co-clustered strongly, which prompted a batch-effect correction.

V and J are truncated by 6 bases and 2 bases respectively, leaving an intervening sequence of 17 bases. Counted from cysteine to phenylalanine, this CDR3 has 15 amino acids. Here the CDR3 DNA is all that survives: 45 bases in frame from base 1. Taken from the germline V gene (reference sequence), the CDR1 and CDR2 loops are LGHDT and YNNKEL. Only a few counts were recorded for this clonotype. Its target antigen remains unknown. The sample holds no much larger clone one base away, and base qualities are not on file. Library creation used PCR. The sample was run on an Illumina HiSeq 2500. Unique molecular identifiers were incorporated into TCR beta cDNA libraries to reduce PCR and sequencing biases. Every 1 to 10 million input T cells yielded 500,000 or so cDNA molecules, meaning each molecule approximated one T cell. The same protocol used for the earlier healthy control dataset was applied to prepare and sequence the patient libraries. Within a given batch, samples were prepared together, multiplexed and sequenced on the same HiSeq lane. In the source study's methods: Raw barcoded reads were processed with MIGEC, and single-read molecular identifier groups were discarded before consensus assembly and CDR3 extraction. VDJtools was used for post-analysis of the clonotype tables, and diversity was normalized by down-sampling every dataset to the size of the smallest sample. To correct batch-related cross-sample contamination, repertoire overlap clustering matched CDR3 amino acid sequences but not nucleotide sequences. TCRdb trimmed public reads at Q25 via fastp, called clones via MiXCR and kept in-frame beta chains. Records with the same CDR3 protein are collapsed into one entry carrying the most frequent genes and DNA. The V and J calls follow TCRdb's processing rather than the paper's. The sample includes a few hundred thousand distinct CDR3 sequences, with around a third observed a single time. In total, the top ten clones hold roughly 12% of the sample.

To demonstrate the VDJtools post-analysis software, TCR beta repertoires were profiled from the peripheral blood of over ten young patients with multiple sclerosis. The multiple sclerosis patients were children and adolescents between roughly 6 and 16 years of age. The source material was blood. The V and J genes are TRBV3-1 and TRBJ2-7; the D gene could be either TRBD1 or TRBD2, each agreeing at 6 bases. The TCR was taken from a girl under 18 with multiple sclerosis. The DNA is as follows: TGTGCCAGCAGACAACAGGGCGGGGTTCCCTACGAGCAGTACTTC. This encodes CASRQQGGVPYEQYF.